Following are 24 T cell receptor beta chains from one sample sequenced in a study of shared clonotypes between healthy human individuals. Data came from immunoSEQ multiplex PCR; TCRdb stores just in-frame clones and leaves some out. The sample yields 2 million to 2.5 million clones, approximately 94% seen once. Naive-designated CD8 cells lacked CD45RO, were positively enriched for CCR7, and omitted terminally differentiated effector memory CD45RA+ cells. The sample taken for sequencing was naive CD8+ T cells from PBMCs. The receptors were gathered from a man younger than 35 in good health. Some clones in this sample may be carry-over from other donors' samples.

This chain uses TRBV4-2 with TRBJ2-7; 9 nucleotides line up with TRBD1. The CDR3 runs 15 residues. Looked up from germline, CDR1 is LGHNA and CDR2 is YNFKEQ. V lost 1 base, J lost 2 bases, and 3 bases stayed unmatched. CDR3 region: CASSQGDRAPYEQYF. The CDR3 nucleotides are TGTGCCAGCAGCCAAGGGGACAGGGCCCCCTACGAGCAGTACTTC.

This clone was seen once. The chain recombines TRBV27 with TRBJ2-3, with D perhaps being TRBD1 or TRBD2 (5 bases each). V lost 5 bases to trimming and J lost 6 bases, with 12 bases between them. Germline CDR1 reads MNHEY; CDR2 reads SMNVEV (reference sequence). This CDR3 has 13 residues. For the CDR3, the DNA is TGTGCCAGCAGTGGGCTGGGGGTGGATACGCAGTATTTT. Translation gives CASSGLGVDTQYF.

The V and J genes are TRBV6-1 and TRBJ1-2; TRBD1 might be the D (6 bases). Germline-derived CDR1 and CDR2 are MNHNS and SASEGT. V dropped 7 bases and J dropped 8 bases, with 11 bases sitting between them. The CDR3 runs to 11 residues. The CDR3, as DNA: TGTGCCAGCAATACAGGGCTCGGCTACACCTTC. Amino acid sequence: CASNTGLGYTF.

The chain links TRBV6-5 to TRBJ2-5; TRBD2 matches at 7 bases. The germline CDR1 and CDR2 sequences are MNHEY and SVGAGI. With 0 bases clipped from V and 2 bases from J, the junction kept 3 bases outside the gene matches. The CDR3 has 15 amino acids. The CDR3 region is CASSYSGGGQETQYF. CDR3 DNA: TGTGCCAGCAGTTACTCCGGGGGAGGGCAAGAGACCCAGTACTTC.

The count of this clone is one. This rearrangement joins TRBV11-3 to TRBJ2-1, with D unclear. Looked up from germline, CDR1 is SGHNT and CDR2 is YENEEA. The ends were cut back, 0 bases at V and 3 bases at J, with 9 bases in the middle. There are 15 residues in the CDR3. The DNA for the CDR3 is TGTGCCAGCAGCTTAGAAAGTGGCGGCTACAATGAGCAGTTCTTC. It encodes CASSLESGGYNEQFF.

This clone was found once. J is TRBJ1-2 and V is TRBV13; no reliable D call. The CDR3 length is 13 residues. In germline, CDR1 is PRHDT, CDR2 FYEKMQ (reference sequence). Trimming removed 5 bases at V and 5 bases at J, with 12 bases between. The CDR3 coding sequence is TGTGCCAGCAGCCCAGGTAGGGCTTATGGCTACACCTTC. Protein sequence: CASSPGRAYGYTF.

V usage is TRBV7-9 and J usage is TRBJ2-7; the D is unclear. The V and J ends lost 4 bases and 6 bases respectively, with 13 bases between them. The CDR3 contains 13 residues. CDR1 is SEHNR, CDR2 FQNEAQ, per germline (reference sequence). DNA of the CDR3: TGTGCCAGCAGCTCTGCACGCGTTAGCGAGCAGTACTTC. This translates into CASSSARVSEQYF.

The V call is TRBV5-3, the J call TRBJ2-2, with 7 bases aligning to TRBD2. TRBV5-3 is marked as an open reading frame, function uncertain. The CDR3 sequence is 18 residues long. V dropped 8 bases and J dropped 5; count of bases not matched to a gene: 21. CDR3 in DNA: TGTGCCAGCTACTTCGGGTCAGCGGGGCCACGGGGGACCGGGGAGCTGTTTTTT. Amino acids: CASYFGSAGPRGTGELFF.

This chain uses TRBV28 with TRBJ2-3; D call uncertain. Germline CDR1 and CDR2: MDHEN and SYDVKM. V was trimmed by 8 bases and J by 3 bases, leaving 9 bases between them. This CDR3 region has 12 residues. CDR3 loop: CASWSWTDTQYF. CDR3 in DNA: TGTGCCAGCTGGTCCTGGACAGATACGCAGTATTTT.

This chain links TRBV29-1 with TRBJ2-2; D may be TRBD1 (5 bases). Trimming stripped 6 bases from V and 7 bases from J, with 9 bases between. The V gene's germline CDR1 is SQVTM and CDR2 ANQGSEA. There are 11 residues in the CDR3. CDR3 residues: CSVQDVGELFF. For the CDR3, the DNA is TGCAGCGTACAGGATGTCGGGGAGCTGTTTTTT.

This clone was counted a single time. The rearrangement joins TRBV28 to TRBJ2-7; TRBD1 matches 7 bases. Germline loops: CDR1 MDHEN, CDR2 SYDVKM. The CDR3 length is 14 residues. The ends lost 4 bases at V and 3 bases at J; junction bases unmatched: 6. The DNA for the CDR3 is TGTGCCAGCAGTTCGCCGGGACAGCGCTACGAGCAGTACTTC. Residues: CASSSPGQRYEQYF.

The CDR3, as DNA: TGTGCCAGCAGCTTTCGGCCTAGCGGGAGTTATGAGCAGTTCTTC. Protein: CASSFRPSGSYEQFF. This rearrangement joins TRBV7-2 to TRBJ2-1, with 10 bases identical to TRBD2. Germline V gene data show CDR1 as SGHTA and CDR2 as FQGNSA. The CDR3 is 15 residues long. V trimming: 3 bases; J trimming: 8 bases; junction bases outside the gene matches: 7.

The rearrangement uses TRBV29-1 and TRBJ2-3; D gene ambiguous. Germline CDR1 is SQVTM and CDR2 is ANQGSEA. The CDR3 totals 11 residues. Trimming left V 4 bases short and J 6 bases short, with 8 bases between. CDR3 nucleotides: TGCAGCGTTGTTATGGTGGATACGCAGTATTTT. It codes for CSVVMVDTQYF.

The V and J genes are TRBV7-8 and TRBJ1-1; D might be TRBD1 (6 bases). The V and J ends lost 0 bases and 3 bases respectively, with 11 bases between them. CDR1 and CDR2 from the germline V gene are SGHVS and FQNEAQ. The CDR3 is 15 residues long. The CDR3 DNA reads TGTGCCAGCAGCTTAGCTAGAAGGGGGGACACTGAAGCTTTCTTT. This sequence encodes CASSLARRGDTEAFF.

This chain links TRBV25-1 with TRBJ2-1, with 10 bases aligning to TRBD2. The junction had 2 bases not matched to a gene; V was cut back by 2 bases and J by 7 bases. Germline CDR1 reads MGHDK; CDR2 reads SYGVNS. CDR3 length: 14 residues. CDR3 sequence reads: CASSEEREGNEQFF. The CDR3 DNA is TGTGCCAGCAGTGAAGAGCGGGAGGGTAATGAGCAGTTCTTC.

This sequence joins TRBV19 and TRBJ2-5; the D gene is possibly TRBD2 (6 bases). Trimming cost V 5 bases and J 0 bases, with 13 bases left between them. CDR1 LNHDA and CDR2 SQIVND come from the germline V gene (reference sequence). The CDR3 extends over 15 amino acids. CDR3 in DNA: TGTGCCAGTAGTTTGGAGGGATCGTACCAAGAGACCCAGTACTTC. Translated: CASSLEGSYQETQYF.

Note on this clone: Other DNA sequences in this specimen translate into the identical CDR3. The chain links TRBV9 to TRBJ2-5; the match to TRBD2 covers 11 bases. Germline V gene data show CDR1 as SGDLS and CDR2 as YYNGEE. This CDR3 has 16 residues. Unmatched junction bases numbered 6, after V lost 0 bases and J lost 5 bases. CDR3 protein: CASSVGTSGPLETQYF. CDR3 DNA: TGTGCCAGCAGCGTAGGGACTAGCGGGCCCCTCGAGACCCAGTACTTC.

The chain employs TRBV27 and TRBJ2-5, with 7 bases lining up with TRBD2. The CDR3 is 15 amino acids. The ends lost 4 bases at V and 6 bases at J; junction bases unmatched: 11. Germline CDR1 reads MNHEY; CDR2 reads SMNVEV (reference sequence). The CDR3 DNA sequence: TGTGCCAGCAGTTCCTCAGGGAGGGGAGGAAAGACCCAGTACTTC. It translates to CASSSSGRGGKTQYF.

The J gene is TRBJ2-6, the V gene TRBV4-3; D ambiguous. Germline lookup yields CDR1 LGHNA and CDR2 YSLEER. Trimming took off 0 bases at V and 0 bases at J, with 6 bases between the two ends. The CDR3 has 16 amino acids. The CDR3 protein is CASSQDPNSGANVLTF. CDR3 nucleotide sequence: TGCGCCAGCAGCCAAGATCCCAACTCTGGGGCCAACGTCCTGACTTTC.

V usage is TRBV9 and J usage is TRBJ1-2; D not certain. Germline assignment: CDR1 SGDLS and CDR2 YYNGEE. V gave up 4 bases and J gave up 8 bases, with 15 bases separating them. This CDR3 comprises 13 residues. CDR3 in amino acids: CASSPLRVRGYTF. The CDR3 region has the DNA TGTGCCAGCAGCCCCCTGAGGGTACGCGGCTACACCTTC.

V is TRBV4-2 and J is TRBJ1-1; no firm D call. Germline CDR1 is LGHNA and CDR2 is YNFKEQ. The CDR3 sequence is 16 residues long. V was trimmed by 1 base and J by 0 bases, leaving 12 bases between them. CDR3 amino acids: CASSQVPRTLNTEAFF. The DNA of the CDR3 is TGTGCCAGCAGCCAAGTTCCTAGAACCCTGAACACTGAAGCTTTCTTT.

The chain uses TRBV27 and TRBJ2-7; the match to TRBD2 covers 9 bases. J lost 3 bases, V lost 5 bases, and 14 bases had no gene match. The CDR3 is 17 amino acids. The germline CDR1 and CDR2 sequences are MNHEY and SMNVEV (reference sequence). CDR3 in DNA: TGTGCCAGCAGTCCCCCCCGGGCTAGCGGGAAGAACTACGAGCAGTACTTC. This encodes CASSPPRASGKNYEQYF.

The J gene is TRBJ2-2, the V gene TRBV6-1; D is ambiguous. The CDR3 loop spans 12 amino acids. Trimming removed 8 bases at V and 5 bases at J, with 9 bases between. Germline loops: CDR1 MNHNS, CDR2 SASEGT. In DNA, the CDR3 is TGTGCCAGCCCGGGTTGGACCGGGGAGCTGTTTTTT. Its translation: CASPGWTGELFF.

This chain links TRBV21-1 with TRBJ2-7; the table's D call, TRBD1, was not checked against the DNA. TRBV21-1 is designated a pseudogene. CDR3 length: 16 amino acids. The CDR3 here is CASRDRRDRVSYEQYF. CDR3 nucleotide sequence: TGTGCCAGCAGAGACCGGAGGGACAGGGTCTCCTACGAGCAGTACTTC.